These 27 T cell receptor beta chains originate from one sample sequenced in a study of radiotherapy plus CTLA-4 blockade in lung cancer. Assay used: immunoSEQ multiplex PCR; TCRdb lists only in-frame clones, some missing. The sample has some 80,000 clones, 78% seen once. Sequencing was performed on peripheral blood, taken from a patient treated with radiotherapy plus ipilimumab. The origin of the receptors is a human donor with non-small cell lung cancer whose response to radiotherapy plus ipilimumab could not be evaluated. Some clones in this sample may be carry-over from other donors' samples.

The count of this clone is one. The chain has TRBV18 and TRBJ1-2; D not certain. CDR3 length: 13 residues. From germline, CDR1 is KGHSH and CDR2 LQKENI. Trimming cost V 5 bases and J 4 bases, with 11 bases left between them. This CDR3 is CASSYTPGYGYTF. The CDR3, as DNA: TGTGCCAGCTCATATACCCCCGGCTATGGCTACACCTTC.

The V gene is TRBV28, the J gene TRBJ2-1; D not resolved. Trimming cost V 4 bases and J 4 bases, with 5 bases left between them. There are 12 residues in the CDR3. The germline gives CDR1 MDHEN, CDR2 SYDVKM. The CDR3 here is CASSSFYNEQFF. The CDR3 DNA is TGTGCCAGCAGTTCCTTTTACAATGAGCAGTTCTTC.

This chain uses TRBV6-5 with TRBJ2-7; tentatively, D is TRBD2 (7 bases). Germline V lookup: CDR1 MNHEY, CDR2 SVGAGI. Between the trimmed V and J ends, which lost 5 bases and 2 bases, there was a span of 10 bases. The CDR3 has 13 amino acids. This CDR3 is CASSEGGAYEQYF. In DNA form, the CDR3 reads TGTGCCAGCAGTGAAGGGGGGGCCTACGAGCAGTACTTC.

In DNA, the CDR3 is TGTGCCAGCAGTGAATGGAGAAGGGGTGGGAATCAGCCCCAGCATTTT. It encodes CASSEWRRGGNQPQHF. This chain joins TRBV25-1 and TRBJ1-5, with a possible D match to TRBD1 (5 bases). The CDR3 sequence is 16 residues long. Looked up from germline, CDR1 is MGHDK and CDR2 is SYGVNS. Deletions cut 1 base from V and 4 bases from J, with 14 bases between.

There are a few counts of this clone. The V call is TRBV10-3, the J call TRBJ2-1; D not resolved. V was clipped by 4 bases and J by 8 bases, with 12 bases between them. This CDR3 contains 13 residues. In germline, CDR1 is ENHRY, CDR2 SYGVKD. This chain's CDR3 is CAISVPGHDEQFF. The CDR3, as DNA: TGTGCCATCAGTGTTCCAGGCCACGATGAGCAGTTCTTC.

The rearrangement uses TRBV7-6 and TRBJ2-5; D not certain. There are 12 residues in the CDR3. Between the trimmed V and J ends, which lost 5 bases and 7 bases, there was a span of 11 bases. CDR1 SGHVS and CDR2 FNYEAQ come from the germline V gene. CDR3 bases: TGTGCCAGCAGCCCCCCGCCGAGGACCCAGTACTTC. It is translated as CASSPPPRTQYF.

This clone came up once. The chain carries TRBV2 and TRBJ1-4; tentative D call: TRBD1 (5 bases). Deletions cut 6 bases from V and 3 bases from J, with 11 bases between. Germline CDR1 SNHLY, CDR2 FYNNEI. This CDR3 region has 14 residues. The CDR3 bases are TGTGCCAGCAGAGCATCGGGGGCTAATGAAAAACTGTTTTTT. Translating it yields CASRASGANEKLFF.

V usage is TRBV5-1 and J usage is TRBJ2-3, with a tentative D call TRBD1 (6 bases). In germline, CDR1 is SGHRS, CDR2 YFSETQ. V lost 0 bases and J 4 bases, leaving 9 bases between the germline ends. The CDR3 sequence is 14 residues long. The CDR3: CASSLGGPPDTQYF. The CDR3, as DNA: TGCGCCAGCAGCTTGGGGGGGCCTCCAGATACGCAGTATTTT. Full variable domain (missing parts from reference TRBV5-1 and TRBJ2-3): KAGVTQTPRYLIKTRGQQVTLSCSPISGHRSVSWYQQTPGQGLQFLFEYFSETQRNKGNFPGRFSGRQFSNSRSEMNVSTLELGDSALYLCASSLGGPPDTQYFGPGTRLTVL.

The CDR3 nucleotides read TGTGCCAGCAGTGGAGACGGGAGCGGGGGCCAAGAGACCCAGTACTTC. It is translated as CASSGDGSGGQETQYF. This chain uses TRBV9 with TRBJ2-5; 8 positions match TRBD2. The germline V gene has CDR1 SGDLS and CDR2 YYNGEE. The CDR3 loop spans 16 amino acids. After removal of 5 bases from V and 1 base from J, the junction contained 10 bases not matched to a gene.

This clone came up a few times. The chain joins TRBV9 to TRBJ1-6, with D hard to call. The germline CDR1 and CDR2 sequences are SGDLS and YYNGEE. Trimming removed 0 bases from V and 9 bases from J, with 7 bases in between. This CDR3 region has 13 residues. Written as DNA, the CDR3 is TGTGCCAGCAGCGTAGATCAGGCTTCACCCCTCCACTTT. Its protein is CASSVDQASPLHF.

This chain uses TRBV5-4 with TRBJ2-5, with D perhaps TRBD2 (5 bases). The last part of the DNA fits TRBJ2-7 better; the J call may be wrong. The CDR3 length is 13 residues. Germline lookup yields CDR1 SGHNT and CDR2 YYREEE (reference sequence). The CDR3 DNA follows: TGTGCCAGCAGCTTGCGGGGTGGCTACGAGCAGTACTTC. Protein: CASSLRGGYEQYF.

The chain links TRBV5-1 to TRBJ1-4; maybe TRBD1 (5 bases). Deletions cut 1 base from V and 2 bases from J, with 9 bases between. The CDR3 has 15 residues. Looked up from germline, CDR1 is SGHRS and CDR2 is YFSETQ. The CDR3 reads CASSLSPGTNEKLFF. The CDR3 coding sequence is TGCGCCAGCAGCTTGTCCCCAGGGACTAATGAAAAACTGTTTTTT.

This chain uses TRBV27 with TRBJ1-1; D is unclear. The CDR3 runs 14 residues. With 2 bases removed from V and 1 base from J, the gap between germline ends came to 8 bases. In germline, CDR1 is MNHEY, CDR2 SMNVEV (reference sequence). The CDR3 region has the DNA TGTGCCAGCAGTTTAAGCCTCTCGAACACTGAAGCTTTCTTT. Its protein is CASSLSLSNTEAFF.

The CDR3 region has the DNA TGTGCCAGCATCCATACGAGCTACAATCAGCCCCAGCATTTT. Its translation: CASIHTSYNQPQHF. This chain connects TRBV6-1 to TRBJ1-5; unclear D gene. CDR1 MNHNS and CDR2 SASEGT come from the germline V gene. V lost 7 bases and J lost 3, with 13 bases in between. The CDR3 covers 14 residues.

V usage is TRBV11-1 and J usage is TRBJ1-1, with a possible D match to TRBD1 (5 bases). Per the germline V gene, CDR1 is SGHAT and CDR2 is FQDESV (reference sequence). There are 14 residues in the CDR3. The germline V and J ends were trimmed by 2 bases and 3 bases, with 10 bases remaining between them. As DNA, the CDR3 is TGTGCCAGCAGCTTAACGACAGACGACACTGAAGCTTTCTTT. Translated, it gives CASSLTTDDTEAFF. Full variable domain (remainder filled in from reference TRBV11-1 and TRBJ1-1): EAEVAQSPRYKITEKSQAVAFWCDPISGHATLYWYRQILGQGPELLVQFQDESVVDDSQLPKDRFSAERLKGVDSTLKIQPAELGDSAMYLCASSLTTDDTEAFFGQGTRLTVV.

The genes are TRBV19 and TRBJ2-5; possible D gene TRBD1, 6 bases. The CDR3 contains 15 residues. The germline V gene encodes CDR1 LNHDA and CDR2 SQIVND (reference sequence). V gave up 0 bases and J gave up 7 bases, with 15 bases separating them. CDR3 nucleotides: TGTGCCAGTAGTATAGAGACAGGATACCTTGGGACCCAGTACTTC. It specifies CASSIETGYLGTQYF. The full variable domain, with the rest looked up from reference TRBV19 and TRBJ2-5, is DGGITQSPKYLFRKEGQNVTLSCEQNLNHDAMYWYRQDPGQGLRLIYYSQIVNDFQKGDIAEGYSVSREKKESFPLTVTSAQKNPTAFYLCASSIETGYLGTQYFGPGTRLLVL.

This chain joins TRBV13 and TRBJ2-5; D remains ambiguous. Trimming took 5 bases from V and 2 from J, leaving 12 bases between them. The CDR3 loop spans 14 amino acids. In germline, CDR1 is PRHDT, CDR2 FYEKMQ (reference sequence). CDR3 bases: TGTGCCAGCAGCCTGGTGGCGCGGCAAGAGACCCAGTACTTC. This translates into CASSLVARQETQYF.

This chain connects TRBV15 to TRBJ1-5, with D uncertain. The germline CDR1 and CDR2 sequences are LNHNV and YYDKDF (reference sequence). The CDR3 extends over 13 amino acids. The ends were cut back, 5 bases at V and 5 bases at J, with 10 bases in the middle. Here the CDR3 reads CATSGQAHQPQHF. The CDR3 region has the DNA TGTGCCACCAGCGGCCAGGCCCATCAGCCCCAGCATTTT.

The chain joins TRBV6-5 to TRBJ2-2; a possible D gene is TRBD1 (6 bases). The CDR3 length is 15 residues. CDR1 is MNHEY and CDR2 is SVGAGI in the germline V gene. The germline V and J ends were trimmed by 5 bases and 0 bases, with 10 bases remaining between them. CDR3 sequence reads: CASSTRGSNTGELFF. The CDR3 DNA follows: TGTGCCAGCAGTACCAGGGGTTCGAACACCGGGGAGCTGTTTTTT.

This chain connects TRBV7-6 to TRBJ2-7, with TRBD1 matching 7 bases. J gave up 3 bases and V 5 bases, and 7 bases lay outside the gene matches. Germline lookup yields CDR1 SGHVS and CDR2 FNYEAQ. The CDR3 runs to 14 residues. The CDR3 DNA sequence: TGTGCCAGCAGCGCAGGGGGTTCTGTCTACGAGCAGTACTTC. Amino acids: CASSAGGSVYEQYF.

This clone was recorded a few times. V usage is TRBV5-1 and J usage is TRBJ2-5; TRBD2 matches 9 bases. Trimming at V came to 4 bases and at J to 5 bases, leaving 9 bases not matched to a gene. This CDR3 comprises 15 residues. The germline V gene has CDR1 SGHRS and CDR2 YFSETQ. The CDR3 region has the DNA TGCGCCAGCAGCCGGGGAGCTAGCGGGGAGGAGACCCAGTACTTC. Encoded protein: CASSRGASGEETQYF.

The CDR3, as DNA: TGTGCCAGCAGTTACCTCCAGGGGGAGCAGTACTTC. It codes for CASSYLQGEQYF. The chain carries TRBV6-5 and TRBJ2-7; possibly TRBD1 for D (6 bases). CDR1 is MNHEY and CDR2 is SVGAGI in the germline V gene. This CDR3 spans 12 amino acids. Trimming removed 2 bases from V and 7 bases from J, with 9 bases in between.

This clone showed up just a few times. This chain connects TRBV19 to TRBJ1-5; 10 bases are a match to TRBD1. V shed 1 base and J 8 bases; nucleotides not matched to a gene: 2. The CDR3 has 14 residues. From germline, CDR1 is LNHDA and CDR2 SQIVND (reference sequence). In DNA form, the CDR3 reads TGTGCCAGTAGTATAGGACAGGGGGCAGAGCCCCAGCATTTT. This translates into CASSIGQGAEPQHF.

This clone came up once. The chain links TRBV2 to TRBJ1-6, with 10 positions matching TRBD1. This CDR3 contains 15 residues. After removal of 6 bases from V and 8 bases from J, the junction contained 7 bases not matched to a gene. Germline CDR1 is SNHLY and CDR2 is FYNNEI. For the CDR3, the DNA is TGTGCCAGCAGGGAACCGGGACAGGGGTATTCACCCCTCCACTTT. Translating it yields CASREPGQGYSPLHF. The full variable domain, completed using reference TRBV2 and TRBJ1-6, is EPEVTQTPSHQVTQMGQEVILRCVPISNHLYFYWYRQILGQKVEFLVSFYNNEISEKSEIFDDQFSVERPDGSNFTLKIRSTKLEDSAMYFCASREPGQGYSPLHFGNGTRLTVT.

In this sample, this clone turned up a few times. The chain couples TRBV19 to TRBJ2-6; D is ambiguous. Trimming removed 5 bases at V and 1 base at J, with 3 bases between. Germline values: CDR1 LNHDA, CDR2 SQIVND (reference sequence). The CDR3 sequence is 13 residues long. The CDR3 protein is CASSQSGANVLTF. The CDR3 nucleotides read TGTGCCAGTAGTCAATCTGGGGCCAACGTCCTGACTTTC.

The chain uses TRBV28 and TRBJ2-5, with 9 positions matching TRBD1. There are 14 residues in the CDR3. Trimming removed 6 bases from V and 4 bases from J; junction bases left unmatched: 6. From germline, CDR1 is MDHEN and CDR2 SYDVKM. The CDR3 DNA sequence: TGTGCCAGCAGACACAGGGGGCTCGGAGAGACCCAGTACTTC. Translation gives CASRHRGLGETQYF.

This clone has a single count. The chain joins TRBV5-1 to TRBJ2-3; 12 bases line up with TRBD2. The trim removed 4 bases at V and 4 bases at J, leaving 10 bases unmatched. Germline assignment: CDR1 SGHRS and CDR2 YFSETQ. The CDR3 has 17 residues. The CDR3 spells CASSPGGTSGRSDTQYF. In DNA, the CDR3 is TGCGCCAGCAGCCCCGGTGGGACTAGCGGGCGATCAGATACGCAGTATTTT.